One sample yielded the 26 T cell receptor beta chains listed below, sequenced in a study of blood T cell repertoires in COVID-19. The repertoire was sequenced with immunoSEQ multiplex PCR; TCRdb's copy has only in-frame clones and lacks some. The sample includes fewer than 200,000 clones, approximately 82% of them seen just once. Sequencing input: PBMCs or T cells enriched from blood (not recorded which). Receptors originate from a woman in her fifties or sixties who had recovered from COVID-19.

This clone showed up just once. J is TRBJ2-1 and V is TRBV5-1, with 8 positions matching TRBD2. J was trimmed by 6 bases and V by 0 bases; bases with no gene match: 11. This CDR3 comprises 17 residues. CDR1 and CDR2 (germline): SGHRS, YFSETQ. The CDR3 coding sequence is TGCGCCAGCAGCTTGGGACTTCGGAGCGGGAGCTCCAATGAGCAGTTCTTC. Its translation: CASSLGLRSGSSNEQFF.

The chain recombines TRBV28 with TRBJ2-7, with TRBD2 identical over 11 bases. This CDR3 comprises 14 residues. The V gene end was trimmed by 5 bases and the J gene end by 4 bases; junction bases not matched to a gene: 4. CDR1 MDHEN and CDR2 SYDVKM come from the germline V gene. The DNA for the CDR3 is TGTGCCAGCAGTCAGGGACTAGCGGCTTACGAGCAGTACTTC. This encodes CASSQGLAAYEQYF.

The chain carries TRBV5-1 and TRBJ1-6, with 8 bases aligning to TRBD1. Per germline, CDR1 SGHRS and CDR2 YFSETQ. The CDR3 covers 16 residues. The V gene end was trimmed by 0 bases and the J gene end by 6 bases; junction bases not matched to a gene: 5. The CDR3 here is CASSLDPGGVNSPLHF. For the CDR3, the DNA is TGCGCCAGCAGCTTGGATCCAGGGGGCGTTAATTCACCCCTCCACTTT.

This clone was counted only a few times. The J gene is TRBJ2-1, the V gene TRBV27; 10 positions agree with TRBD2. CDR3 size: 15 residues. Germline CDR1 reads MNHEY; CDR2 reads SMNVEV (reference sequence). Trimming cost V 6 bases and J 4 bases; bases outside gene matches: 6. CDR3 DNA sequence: TGTGCCAGCAGAATACTAGCGGGGCAATACAATGAGCAGTTCTTC. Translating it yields CASRILAGQYNEQFF.

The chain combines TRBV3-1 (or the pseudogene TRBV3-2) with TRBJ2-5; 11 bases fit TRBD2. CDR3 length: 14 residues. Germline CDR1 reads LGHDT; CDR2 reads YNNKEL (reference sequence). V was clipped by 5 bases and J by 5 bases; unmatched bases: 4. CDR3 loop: CASSKLAGDETQYF. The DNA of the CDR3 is TGTGCCAGCAGCAAACTAGCGGGAGACGAGACCCAGTACTTC.

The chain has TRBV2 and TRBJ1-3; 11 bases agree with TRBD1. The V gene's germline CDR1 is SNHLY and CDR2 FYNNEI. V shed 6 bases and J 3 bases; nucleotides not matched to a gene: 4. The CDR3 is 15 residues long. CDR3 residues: CASSAGTGGGNTIYF. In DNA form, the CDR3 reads TGTGCCAGCAGCGCCGGGACAGGGGGTGGAAACACCATATATTTT. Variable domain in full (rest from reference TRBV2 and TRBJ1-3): EPEVTQTPSHQVTQMGQEVILRCVPISNHLYFYWYRQILGQKVEFLVSFYNNEISEKSEIFDDQFSVERPDGSNFTLKIRSTKLEDSAMYFCASSAGTGGGNTIYFGEGSWLTVV.

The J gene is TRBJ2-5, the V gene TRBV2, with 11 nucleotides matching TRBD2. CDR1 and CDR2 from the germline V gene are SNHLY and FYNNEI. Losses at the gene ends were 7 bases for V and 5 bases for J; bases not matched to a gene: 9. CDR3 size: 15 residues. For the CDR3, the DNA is TGTGCCAGCAATGGAATAGCGGGAGGGCGGGAGACCCAGTACTTC. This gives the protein CASNGIAGGRETQYF.

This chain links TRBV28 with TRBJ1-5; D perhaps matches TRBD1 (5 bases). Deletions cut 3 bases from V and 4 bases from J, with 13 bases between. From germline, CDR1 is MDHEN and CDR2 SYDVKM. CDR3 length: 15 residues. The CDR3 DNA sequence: TGTGCCAGCAGTTTTCAAGGGGCGGAGAATCAGCCCCAGCATTTT. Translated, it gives CASSFQGAENQPQHF.

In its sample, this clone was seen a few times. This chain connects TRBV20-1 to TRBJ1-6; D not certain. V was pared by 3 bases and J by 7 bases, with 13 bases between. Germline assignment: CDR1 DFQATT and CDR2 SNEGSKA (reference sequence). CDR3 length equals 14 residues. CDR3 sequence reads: CSASLETKNSPLHF. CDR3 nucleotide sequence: TGCAGTGCTAGTTTGGAGACCAAGAATTCACCCCTCCACTTT.

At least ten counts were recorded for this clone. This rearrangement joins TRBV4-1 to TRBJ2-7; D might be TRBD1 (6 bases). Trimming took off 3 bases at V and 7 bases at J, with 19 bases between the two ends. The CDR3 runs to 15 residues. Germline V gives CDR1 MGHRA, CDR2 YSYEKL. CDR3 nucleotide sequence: TGCGCCAGCAGCCAGGGGTGGGGACACAGGGATGAGCAGTACTTC. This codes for CASSQGWGHRDEQYF.

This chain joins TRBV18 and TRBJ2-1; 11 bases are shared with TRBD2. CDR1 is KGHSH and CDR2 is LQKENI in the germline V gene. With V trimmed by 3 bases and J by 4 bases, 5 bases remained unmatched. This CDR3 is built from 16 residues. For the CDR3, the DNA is TGTGCCAGCTCACCTCGACTAGCGGGGCCGTACAATGAGCAGTTCTTC. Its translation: CASSPRLAGPYNEQFF.

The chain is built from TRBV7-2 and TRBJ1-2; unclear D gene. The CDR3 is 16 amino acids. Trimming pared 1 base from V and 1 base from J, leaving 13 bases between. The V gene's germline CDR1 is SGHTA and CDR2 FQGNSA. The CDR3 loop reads CASSLERGGNNYGYTF. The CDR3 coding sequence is TGTGCCAGCAGCTTAGAGAGAGGAGGGAATAACTATGGCTACACCTTC.

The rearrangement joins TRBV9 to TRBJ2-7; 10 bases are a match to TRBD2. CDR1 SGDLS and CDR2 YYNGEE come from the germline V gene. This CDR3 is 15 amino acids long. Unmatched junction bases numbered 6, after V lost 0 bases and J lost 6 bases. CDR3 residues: CASSVVAGGHGEQYF. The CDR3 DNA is TGTGCCAGCAGCGTAGTAGCGGGAGGCCACGGCGAGCAGTACTTC.

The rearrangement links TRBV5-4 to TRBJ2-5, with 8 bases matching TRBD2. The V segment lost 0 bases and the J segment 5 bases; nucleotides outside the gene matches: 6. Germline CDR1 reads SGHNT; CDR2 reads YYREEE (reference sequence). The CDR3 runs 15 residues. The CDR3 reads CASSLGERERETQYF. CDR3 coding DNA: TGTGCCAGCAGCTTGGGTGAGCGGGAGCGGGAGACCCAGTACTTC.

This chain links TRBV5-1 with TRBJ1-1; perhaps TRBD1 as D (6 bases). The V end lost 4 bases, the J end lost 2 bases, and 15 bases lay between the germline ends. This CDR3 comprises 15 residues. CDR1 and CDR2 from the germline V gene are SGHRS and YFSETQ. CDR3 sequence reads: CASSPLRTDNTEAFF. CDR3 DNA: TGCGCCAGCAGCCCCCTTCGGACAGATAACACTGAAGCTTTCTTT.

The CDR3: CAISDRGQGEQYF. CDR3 bases: TGTGCCATCAGCGACAGGGGGCAAGGCGAGCAGTACTTC. The chain recombines TRBV10-3 with TRBJ2-7, with 10 bases fitting TRBD1. Trimming removed 6 bases from V and 6 bases from J; junction bases left unmatched: 5. Germline loops: CDR1 ENHRY, CDR2 SYGVKD. The CDR3 extends over 13 amino acids.

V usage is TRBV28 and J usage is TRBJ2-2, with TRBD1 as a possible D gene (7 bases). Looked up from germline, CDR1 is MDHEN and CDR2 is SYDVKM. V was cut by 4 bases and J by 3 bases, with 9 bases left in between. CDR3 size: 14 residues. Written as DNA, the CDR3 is TGTGCCAGCAGTTCAGGGGGGTACACCGGGGAGCTGTTTTTT. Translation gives CASSSGGYTGELFF.

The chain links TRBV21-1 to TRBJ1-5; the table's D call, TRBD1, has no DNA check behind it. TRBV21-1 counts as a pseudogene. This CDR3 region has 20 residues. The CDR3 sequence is CASSKAAQSPGPGYNQPQHF. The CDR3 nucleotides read TGTGCCAGCAGCAAAGCGGCCCAAAGTCCAGGGCCGGGCTACAATCAGCCCCAGCATTTT.

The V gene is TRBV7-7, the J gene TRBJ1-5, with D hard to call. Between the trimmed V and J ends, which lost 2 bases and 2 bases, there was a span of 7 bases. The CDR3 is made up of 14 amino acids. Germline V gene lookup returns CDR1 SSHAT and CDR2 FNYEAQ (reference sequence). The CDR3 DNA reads TGTGCCAGCAGCTTATTCTGTGGCAATCAGCCCCAGCATTTT. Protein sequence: CASSLFCGNQPQHF. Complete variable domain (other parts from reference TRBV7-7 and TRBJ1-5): GAGVSQSPRYKVTKRGQDVTLRCDPISSHATLYWYQQALGQGPEFLTYFNYEAQPDKSGLPSDRFSAERPEGSISTLTIQRTEQRDSAMYRCASSLFCGNQPQHFGDGTRLSIL.

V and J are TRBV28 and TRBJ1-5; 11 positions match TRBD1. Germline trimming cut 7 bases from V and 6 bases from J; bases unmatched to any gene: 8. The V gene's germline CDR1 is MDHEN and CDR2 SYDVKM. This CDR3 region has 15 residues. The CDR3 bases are TGTGCCAGCACCACAGAGGGACAGGGGGTTCAGCCCCAGCATTTT. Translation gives CASTTEGQGVQPQHF.

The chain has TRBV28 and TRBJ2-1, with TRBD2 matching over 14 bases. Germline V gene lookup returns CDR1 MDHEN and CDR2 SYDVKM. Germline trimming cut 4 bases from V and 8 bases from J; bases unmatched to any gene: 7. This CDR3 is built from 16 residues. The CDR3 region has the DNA TGTGCCAGCAGTTCGCCGACTAGCGGGAGGGAGGATGAGCAGTTCTTC. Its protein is CASSSPTSGREDEQFF.

CDR3 residues: CASSPPSSNYNEQFF. The CDR3 coding sequence is TGTGCCAGCAGCCCCCCGTCTAGTAACTACAATGAGCAGTTCTTC. J is TRBJ2-1 and V is TRBV7-9, with unresolved D. The germline V gene encodes CDR1 SEHNR and CDR2 FQNEAQ (reference sequence). The CDR3 covers 15 residues. Trimming cost V 5 bases and J 3 bases, with 14 bases left between them.

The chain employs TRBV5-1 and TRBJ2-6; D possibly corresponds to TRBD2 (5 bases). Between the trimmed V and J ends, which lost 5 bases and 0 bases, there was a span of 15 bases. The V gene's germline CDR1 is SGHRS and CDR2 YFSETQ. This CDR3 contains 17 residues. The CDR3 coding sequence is TGCGCCAGCAGTTACGGGGAACACCGCTCTGGGGCCAACGTCCTGACTTTC. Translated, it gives CASSYGEHRSGANVLTF.

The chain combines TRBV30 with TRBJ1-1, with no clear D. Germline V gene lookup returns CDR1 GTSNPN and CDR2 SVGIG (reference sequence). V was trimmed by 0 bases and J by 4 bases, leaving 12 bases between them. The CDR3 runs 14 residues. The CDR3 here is CAWSVAGYGTEAFF. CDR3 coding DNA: TGTGCCTGGAGTGTGGCGGGATACGGCACTGAAGCTTTCTTT.

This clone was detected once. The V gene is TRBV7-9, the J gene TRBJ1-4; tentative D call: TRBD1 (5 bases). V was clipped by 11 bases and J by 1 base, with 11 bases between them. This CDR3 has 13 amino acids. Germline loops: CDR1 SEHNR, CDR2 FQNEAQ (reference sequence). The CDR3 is CAGRGETNEKLFF. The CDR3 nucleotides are TGTGCCGGGCGGGGGGAAACTAATGAAAAACTGTTTTTT. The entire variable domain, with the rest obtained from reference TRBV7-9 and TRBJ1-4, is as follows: DTGVSQNPRHKITKRGQNVTFRCDPISEHNRLYWYRQTLGQGPEFLTYFQNEAQLEKSRLLSDRFSAERPKGSFSTLEIQRTEQGDSAMYLCAGRGETNEKLFFGSGTQLSVL.

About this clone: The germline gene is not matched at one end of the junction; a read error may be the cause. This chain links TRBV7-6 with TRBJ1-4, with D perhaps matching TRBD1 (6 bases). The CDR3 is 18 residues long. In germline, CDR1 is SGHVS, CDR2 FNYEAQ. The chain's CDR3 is CASTLGGGGAATNEKLFF. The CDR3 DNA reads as TGCGCCAGCACGTTAGGAGGGGGGGGAGCTGCAACTAATGAAAAACTGTTTTTT.